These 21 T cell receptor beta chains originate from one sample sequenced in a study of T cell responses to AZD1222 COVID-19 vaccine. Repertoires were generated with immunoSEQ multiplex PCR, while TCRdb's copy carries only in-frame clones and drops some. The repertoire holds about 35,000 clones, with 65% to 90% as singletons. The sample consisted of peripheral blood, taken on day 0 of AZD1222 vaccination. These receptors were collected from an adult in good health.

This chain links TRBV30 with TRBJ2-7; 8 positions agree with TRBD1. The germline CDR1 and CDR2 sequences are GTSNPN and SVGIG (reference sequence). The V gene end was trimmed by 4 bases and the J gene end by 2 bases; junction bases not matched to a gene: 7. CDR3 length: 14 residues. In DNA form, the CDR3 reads TGTGCCTGGAAACCGGGACAGGTAACCTACGAGCAGTACTTC. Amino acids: CAWKPGQVTYEQYF.

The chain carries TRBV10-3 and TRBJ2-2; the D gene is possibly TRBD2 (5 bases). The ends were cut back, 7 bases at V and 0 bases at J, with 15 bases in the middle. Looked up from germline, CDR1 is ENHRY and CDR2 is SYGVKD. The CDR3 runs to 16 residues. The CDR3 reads CAIKVLGGSNTGELFF. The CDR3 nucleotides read TGTGCCATCAAGGTCTTGGGCGGGTCGAACACCGGGGAGCTGTTTTTT.

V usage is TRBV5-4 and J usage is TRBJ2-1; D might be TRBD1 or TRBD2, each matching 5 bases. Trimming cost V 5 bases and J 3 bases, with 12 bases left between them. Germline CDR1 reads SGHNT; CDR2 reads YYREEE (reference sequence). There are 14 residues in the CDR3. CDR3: CASSSWGNYNEQFF. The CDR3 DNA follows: TGTGCCAGCAGTAGCTGGGGGAACTACAATGAGCAGTTCTTC. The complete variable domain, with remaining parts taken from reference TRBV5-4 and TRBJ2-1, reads ETGVTQSPTHLIKTRGQQVTLRCSSQSGHNTVSWYQQALGQGPQFIFQYYREEENGRGNFPPRFSGLQFPNYSSELNVNALELDDSALYLCASSSWGNYNEQFFGPGTRLTVL.

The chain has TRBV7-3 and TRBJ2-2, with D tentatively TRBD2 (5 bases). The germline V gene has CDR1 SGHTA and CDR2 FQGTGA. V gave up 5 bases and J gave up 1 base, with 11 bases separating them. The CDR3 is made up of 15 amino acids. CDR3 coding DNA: TGTGCCAGCAGCCCAGAGCGGTTGAACACCGGGGAGCTGTTTTTT. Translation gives CASSPERLNTGELFF.

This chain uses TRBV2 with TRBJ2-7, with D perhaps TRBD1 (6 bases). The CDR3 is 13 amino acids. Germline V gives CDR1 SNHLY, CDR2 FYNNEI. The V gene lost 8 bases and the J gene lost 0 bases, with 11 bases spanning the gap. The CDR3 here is CASFGTPSYEQYF. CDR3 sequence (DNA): TGTGCCAGCTTCGGGACACCCTCCTACGAGCAGTACTTC. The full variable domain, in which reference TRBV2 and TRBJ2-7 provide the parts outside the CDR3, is EPEVTQTPSHQVTQMGQEVILRCVPISNHLYFYWYRQILGQKVEFLVSFYNNEISEKSEIFDDQFSVERPDGSNFTLKIRSTKLEDSAMYFCASFGTPSYEQYFGPGTRLTVT.

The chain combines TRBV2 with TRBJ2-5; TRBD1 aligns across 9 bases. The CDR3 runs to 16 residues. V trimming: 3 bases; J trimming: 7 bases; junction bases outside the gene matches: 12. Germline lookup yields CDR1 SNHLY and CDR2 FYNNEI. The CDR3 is CASSEVGGQGRGTQYF. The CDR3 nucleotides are TGTGCCAGCAGTGAGGTTGGAGGACAGGGGCGCGGGACCCAGTACTTC. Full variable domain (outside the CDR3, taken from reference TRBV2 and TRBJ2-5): EPEVTQTPSHQVTQMGQEVILRCVPISNHLYFYWYRQILGQKVEFLVSFYNNEISEKSEIFDDQFSVERPDGSNFTLKIRSTKLEDSAMYFCASSEVGGQGRGTQYFGPGTRLLVL.

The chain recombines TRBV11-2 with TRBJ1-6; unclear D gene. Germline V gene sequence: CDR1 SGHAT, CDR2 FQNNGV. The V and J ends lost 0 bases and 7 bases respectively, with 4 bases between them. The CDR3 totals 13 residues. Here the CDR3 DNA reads TGTGCCAGCAGCTTAGATCGAAATTCACCCCTCCACTTT. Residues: CASSLDRNSPLHF.

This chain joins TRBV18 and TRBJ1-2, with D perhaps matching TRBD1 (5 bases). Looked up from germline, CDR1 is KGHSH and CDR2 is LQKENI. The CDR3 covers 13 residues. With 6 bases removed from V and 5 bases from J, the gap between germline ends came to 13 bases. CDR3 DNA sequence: TGTGCCAGCTCGACGGACACCCGGTATGGCTACACCTTC. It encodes CASSTDTRYGYTF.

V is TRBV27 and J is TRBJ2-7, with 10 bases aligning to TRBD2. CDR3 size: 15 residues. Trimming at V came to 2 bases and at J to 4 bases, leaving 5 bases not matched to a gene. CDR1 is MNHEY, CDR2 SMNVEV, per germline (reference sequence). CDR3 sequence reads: CASSLGSGGAYEQYF. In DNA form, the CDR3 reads TGTGCCAGCAGTTTAGGGAGCGGGGGGGCATACGAGCAGTACTTC.

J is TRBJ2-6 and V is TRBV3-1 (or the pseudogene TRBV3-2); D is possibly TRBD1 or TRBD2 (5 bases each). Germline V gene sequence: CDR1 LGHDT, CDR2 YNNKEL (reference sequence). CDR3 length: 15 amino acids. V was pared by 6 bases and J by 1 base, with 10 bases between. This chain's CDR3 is CASSLGVSGANVLTF. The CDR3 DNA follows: TGTGCCAGCAGTTTGGGGGTGTCTGGGGCCAACGTCCTGACTTTC.

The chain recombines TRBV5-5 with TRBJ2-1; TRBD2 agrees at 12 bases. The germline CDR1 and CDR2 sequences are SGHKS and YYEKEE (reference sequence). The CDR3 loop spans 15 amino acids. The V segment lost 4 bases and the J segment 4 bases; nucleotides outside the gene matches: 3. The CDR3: CASSPLAGGYNEQFF. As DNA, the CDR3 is TGTGCCAGCAGCCCCCTAGCGGGGGGGTACAATGAGCAGTTCTTC.

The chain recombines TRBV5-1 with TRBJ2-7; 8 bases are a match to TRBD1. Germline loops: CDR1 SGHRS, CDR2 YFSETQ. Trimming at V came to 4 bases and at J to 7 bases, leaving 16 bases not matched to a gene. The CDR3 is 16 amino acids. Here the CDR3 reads CASSQSPAGTGGEQYF. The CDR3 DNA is TGCGCCAGCAGCCAAAGCCCGGCCGGGACAGGCGGGGAGCAGTACTTC.

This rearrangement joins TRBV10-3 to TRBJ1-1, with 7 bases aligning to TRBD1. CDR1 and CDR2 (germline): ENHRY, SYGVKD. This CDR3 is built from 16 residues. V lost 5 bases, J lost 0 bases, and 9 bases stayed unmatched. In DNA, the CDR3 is TGTGCCATCAGTCCCCGGGACAGAGGTATGAACACTGAAGCTTTCTTT. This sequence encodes CAISPRDRGMNTEAFF.

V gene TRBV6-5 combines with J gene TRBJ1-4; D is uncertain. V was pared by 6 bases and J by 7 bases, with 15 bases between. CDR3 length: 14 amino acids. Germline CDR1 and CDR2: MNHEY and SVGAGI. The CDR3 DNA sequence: TGTGCCAGCAGCGTAGGGATTAATTCTGAAAAACTGTTTTTT. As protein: CASSVGINSEKLFF.

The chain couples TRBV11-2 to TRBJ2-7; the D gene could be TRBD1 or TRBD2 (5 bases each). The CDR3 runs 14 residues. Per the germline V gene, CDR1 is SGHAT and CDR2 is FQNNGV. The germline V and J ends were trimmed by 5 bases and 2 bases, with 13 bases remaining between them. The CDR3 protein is CASSPRELAYEQYF. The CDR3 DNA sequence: TGTGCCAGCAGCCCCAGGGAGCTGGCCTACGAGCAGTACTTC.

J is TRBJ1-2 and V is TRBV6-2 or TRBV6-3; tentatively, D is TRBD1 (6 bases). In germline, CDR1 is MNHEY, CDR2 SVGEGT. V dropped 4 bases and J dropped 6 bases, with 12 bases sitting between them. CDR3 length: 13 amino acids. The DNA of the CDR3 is TGTGCCAGCAGTTCACAACAGGGCGATGGCTACACCTTC. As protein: CASSSQQGDGYTF.

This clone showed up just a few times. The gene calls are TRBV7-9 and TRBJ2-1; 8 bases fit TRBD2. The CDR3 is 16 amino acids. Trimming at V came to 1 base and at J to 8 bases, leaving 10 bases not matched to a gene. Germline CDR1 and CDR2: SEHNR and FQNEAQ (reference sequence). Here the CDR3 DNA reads TGTGCCAGCAGCTTAGGTCCAGCGGGAGACGACCATGAGCAGTTCTTC. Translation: CASSLGPAGDDHEQFF.

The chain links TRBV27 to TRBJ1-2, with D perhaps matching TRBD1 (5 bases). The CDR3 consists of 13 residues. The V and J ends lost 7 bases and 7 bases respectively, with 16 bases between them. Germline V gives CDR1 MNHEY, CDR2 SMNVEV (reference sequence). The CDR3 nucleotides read TGTGCCAGCATGCCAGGGACGCAAGGTGGCTACACCTTC. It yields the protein CASMPGTQGGYTF.

For the CDR3, the DNA is TGCGCCAGCAGTGAGGACGGTCCGGGGCAGACCCAGTACTTC. It is translated as CASSEDGPGQTQYF. The genes are TRBV10-1 and TRBJ2-5; either TRBD1 or TRBD2 may fit D (5 bases each). Trimming pared 2 bases from V and 6 bases from J, leaving 13 bases between. Germline CDR1 and CDR2: WNHNN and SYGVQD (reference sequence). This CDR3 contains 14 residues.

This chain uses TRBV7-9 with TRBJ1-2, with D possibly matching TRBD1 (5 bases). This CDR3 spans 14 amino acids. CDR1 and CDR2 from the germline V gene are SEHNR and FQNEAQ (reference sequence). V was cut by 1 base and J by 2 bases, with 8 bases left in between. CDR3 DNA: TGTGCCAGCAGCTTAGGAGGGGCCAACTATGGCTACACCTTC. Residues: CASSLGGANYGYTF.

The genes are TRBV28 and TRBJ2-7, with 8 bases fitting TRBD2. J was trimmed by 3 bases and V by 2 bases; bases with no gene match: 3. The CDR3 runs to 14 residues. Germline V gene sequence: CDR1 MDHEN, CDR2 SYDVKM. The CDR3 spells CASSLTSGSYEQYF. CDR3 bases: TGTGCCAGCAGTTTAACTAGCGGAAGCTACGAGCAGTACTTC.